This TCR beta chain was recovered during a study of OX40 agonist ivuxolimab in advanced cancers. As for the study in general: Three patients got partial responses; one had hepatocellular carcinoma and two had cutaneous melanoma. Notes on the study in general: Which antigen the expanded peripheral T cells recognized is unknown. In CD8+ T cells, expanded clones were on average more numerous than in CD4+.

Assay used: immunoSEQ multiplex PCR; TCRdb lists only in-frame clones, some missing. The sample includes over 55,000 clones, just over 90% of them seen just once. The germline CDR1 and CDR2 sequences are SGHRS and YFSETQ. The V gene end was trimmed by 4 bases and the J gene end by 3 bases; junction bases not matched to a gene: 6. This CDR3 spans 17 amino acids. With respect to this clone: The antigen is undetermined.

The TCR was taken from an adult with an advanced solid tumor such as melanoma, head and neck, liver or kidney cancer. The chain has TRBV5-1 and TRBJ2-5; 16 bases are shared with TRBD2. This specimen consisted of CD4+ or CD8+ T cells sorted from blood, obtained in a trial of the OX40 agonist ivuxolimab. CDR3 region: CASSPGTSGRAKETQYF. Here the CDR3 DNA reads TGCGCCAGCAGCCCCGGGACTAGCGGGAGGGCAAAAGAGACCCAGTACTTC.